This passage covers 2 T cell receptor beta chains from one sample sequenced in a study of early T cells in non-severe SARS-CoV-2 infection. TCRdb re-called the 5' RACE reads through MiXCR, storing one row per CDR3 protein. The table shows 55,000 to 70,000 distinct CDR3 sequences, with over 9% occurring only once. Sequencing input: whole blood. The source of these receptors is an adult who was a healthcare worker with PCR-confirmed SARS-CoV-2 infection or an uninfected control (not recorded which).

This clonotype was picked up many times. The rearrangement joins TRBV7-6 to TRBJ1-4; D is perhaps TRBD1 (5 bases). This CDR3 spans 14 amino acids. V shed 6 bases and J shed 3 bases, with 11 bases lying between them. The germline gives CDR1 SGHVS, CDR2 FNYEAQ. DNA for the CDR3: TGTGCCAGCAGTGCCGGGACTTCTAATGAAAAACTGTTTTTT. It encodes CASSAGTSNEKLFF. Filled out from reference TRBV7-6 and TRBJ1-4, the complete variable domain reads GAGVSQSPRYKVTKRGQDVALRCDPISGHVSLYWYRQALGQGPEFLTYFNYEAQQDKSGLPNDRFSAERPEGSISTLTIQRTEQRDSAMYRCASSAGTSNEKLFFGSGTQLSVL.

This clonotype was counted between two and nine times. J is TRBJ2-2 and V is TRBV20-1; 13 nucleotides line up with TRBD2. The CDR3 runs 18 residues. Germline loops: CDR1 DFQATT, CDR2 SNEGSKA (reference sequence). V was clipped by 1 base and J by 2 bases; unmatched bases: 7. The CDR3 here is CSARGSRLAGGNTGELFF. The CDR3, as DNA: TGCAGTGCTAGAGGGTCGAGACTAGCGGGGGGAAACACCGGGGAGCTGTTTTTT.